A selection of T cell receptor beta chains follows, all from one sample in a study of CXCR3-negative and CXCR3-positive naive CD8 T cells. TCRdb re-called the 5' RACE reads; one entry per CDR3 protein, DNA not given. The sample shows roughly 110,000 distinct CDR3 sequences, and 0.3% to 0.45% sits with its ten largest clones. The sample was naive CXCR3+ CD8+ T cells from blood. These receptors all stem from a human donor in good health. Some clones in this sample may be carry-over from other donors' samples. Each CDR3 is given with its conserved first and last residue. Each record gives: V gene, J gene, CDR3 protein.

V: TRBV12-3/TRBV12-4
J: TRBJ2-7
CDR3: CASRGGDEGSPYEQYF

V: TRBV14
J: TRBJ2-4
CDR3: CASSQDFGDIQYF

V: TRBV29-1
J: TRBJ1-2
CDR3: CSVEVGDGGGYTF

V: TRBV4-3
J: TRBJ1-5
CDR3: CASSQDYIQPQHF

V: TRBV7-6
J: TRBJ1-1
CDR3: CASSYTAGTEAFF

V: TRBV29-1
J: TRBJ2-7
CDR3: CSVSGTGVPYEQYF

V: TRBV6-5
J: TRBJ1-5
CDR3: CASSWTALGNQPQHF

V: TRBV6-2/TRBV6-3
J: TRBJ2-7
CDR3: CASSYPGLESYEQYF

V: TRBV12-3/TRBV12-4
J: TRBJ2-7
CDR3: CASSRWVGISYEQYF

V: TRBV7-9
J: TRBJ2-7
CDR3: CASSSPTGSYEQYF

V: TRBV5-1
J: TRBJ2-5
CDR3: CASSLDRGAQETQYF

V: TRBV27
J: TRBJ2-2
CDR3: CASRTGERDTGELFF

V: TRBV7-9
J: TRBJ1-2
CDR3: CASSLNTGVHGYTF

V: TRBV29-1
J: TRBJ2-1
CDR3: CSSRGGGYNEQFF